This TCR beta chain was sequenced for a study of human T cells and chemical hapten exposure. Described time point: pre-sensitization, week 0. The treatment: therapeutic diphenylcyclopropenone sensitization with weekly scalp DPC. This clonotype was counted between two and nine times. V lost 1 base and J 6 bases, leaving 17 bases between the germline ends. Looked up from germline, CDR1 is SGHKS and CDR2 is YYEKEE (reference sequence). The CDR3 has 16 amino acids. TCRdb used MiXCR to reprocess the RACE reads, holding one entry per CDR3 protein. The table lists a few hundred thousand distinct CDR3 sequences, 7.5% to 9% of them singletons, with 2% to 3% in the top ten.

The sample in question was whole blood, obtained in connection with sensitization to the hapten diphenylcyclopropenone (DPC). The clonotype comes from a woman aged 40 to 50 with alopecia areata. Some clones in this sample may be carry-over from other donors' samples. The chain links TRBV5-5 to TRBJ1-5; D perhaps matches TRBD1 (5 bases). The CDR3 region is CASSLSRPSGGQPQHF. DNA of the CDR3: TGTGCCAGCAGCTTGAGTCGCCCGAGTGGGGGTCAGCCCCAGCATTTT.